Detailed here is one T cell receptor beta chain. What it binds is unknown. The data were obtained in a study of OX40 agonist ivuxolimab in advanced cancers. Study summary: From about 20 to 79 years was the age range, with a mean of about 54 years, and about 83% were male. Study results and caveats: CD8+ T cells were the subset that, on average, had more expanded clones than CD4+.

Germline V gene data show CDR1 as MNHEY and CDR2 as SVGAGI. Deletions cut 7 bases from V and 8 bases from J, with 14 bases between. The CDR3 has 12 amino acids. This table comes from immunoSEQ multiplex PCR, and its TCRdb copy is limited to in-frame clones, with some not included. The data contain roughly 91,000 clones, roughly 90% of them singletons. V is TRBV6-5 and J is TRBJ1-2; possible D gene TRBD1, 5 bases. The sequence derives from an adult with an advanced solid tumor such as melanoma, head and neck, liver or kidney cancer. The input for sequencing was CD4+ or CD8+ T cells sorted from blood, taken in a trial of the OX40 agonist ivuxolimab. This CDR3 is CASKAGGSGYTF. CDR3 nucleotide sequence: TGTGCCAGCAAGGCCGGGGGGAGCGGCTACACCTTC.